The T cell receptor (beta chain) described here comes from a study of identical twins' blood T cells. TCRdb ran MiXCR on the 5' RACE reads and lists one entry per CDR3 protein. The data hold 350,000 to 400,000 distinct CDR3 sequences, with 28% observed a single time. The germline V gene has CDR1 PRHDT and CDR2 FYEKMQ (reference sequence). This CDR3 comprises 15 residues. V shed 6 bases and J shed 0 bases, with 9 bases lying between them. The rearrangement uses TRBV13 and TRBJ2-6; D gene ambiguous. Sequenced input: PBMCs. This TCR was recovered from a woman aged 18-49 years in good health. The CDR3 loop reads CASRQRYSGANVLTF. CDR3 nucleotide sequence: TGTGCCAGCAGGCAACGTTACTCTGGGGCCAACGTCCTGACTTTC.